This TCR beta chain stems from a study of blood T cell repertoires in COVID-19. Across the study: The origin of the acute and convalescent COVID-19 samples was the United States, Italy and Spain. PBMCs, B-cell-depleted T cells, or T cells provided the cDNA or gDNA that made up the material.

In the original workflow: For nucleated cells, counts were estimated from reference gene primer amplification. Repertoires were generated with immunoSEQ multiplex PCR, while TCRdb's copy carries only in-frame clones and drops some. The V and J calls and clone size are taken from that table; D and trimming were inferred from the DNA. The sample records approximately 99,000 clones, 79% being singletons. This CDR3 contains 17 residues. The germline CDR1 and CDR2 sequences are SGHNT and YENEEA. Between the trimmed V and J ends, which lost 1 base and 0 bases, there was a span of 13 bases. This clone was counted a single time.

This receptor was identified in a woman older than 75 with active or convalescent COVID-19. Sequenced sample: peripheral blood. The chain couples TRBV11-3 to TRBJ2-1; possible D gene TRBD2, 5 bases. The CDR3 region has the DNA TGTGCCAGCAGCTTAGGTATTGGGAGTAGCTCCTACAATGAGCAGTTCTTC. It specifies CASSLGIGSSSYNEQFF. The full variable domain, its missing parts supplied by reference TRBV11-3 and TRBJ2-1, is EAGVVQSPRYKIIEKKQPVAFWCNPISGHNTLYWYLQNLGQGPELLIRYENEEAVDDSQLPKDRFSAERLKGVDSTLKIQPAELGDSAVYLCASSLGIGSSSYNEQFFGPGTRLTVL.